The rows below give T cell receptor beta chains drawn from one sample of a study of early T cells in non-severe SARS-CoV-2 infection. TCRdb re-called the 5' RACE reads with MiXCR, one entry per CDR3 protein. The sample has tens of thousands of distinct CDR3 sequences; around 12% are singletons. Sequencing was done on a sample of whole blood. These TCRs come from an adult who was a healthcare worker with PCR-confirmed SARS-CoV-2 infection or an uninfected control (not recorded which). Each CDR3 is given with its conserved first and last residue. The order of the fields is V gene, CDR3 protein.

V: TRBV5-1; CDR3: CASSAGQGSGYTF
V: TRBV29-1; CDR3: CSVRATYEQYF
V: TRBV7-6; CDR3: CASSLEWRGVYEQYF
V: TRBV19; CDR3: CASSAGQGPYNEQFF
V: TRBV12-3/TRBV12-4; CDR3: CASTLGGSQPQHF
V: TRBV2; CDR3: CASSEMGGRHAEAFF
V: TRBV7-9; CDR3: CASSPLEETQYF
V: TRBV9; CDR3: CASSVGGSGEIGEQYF
V: TRBV19; CDR3: CASWLGTGAGELFF
V: TRBV29-1; CDR3: CSVALGGSNEQFF
V: TRBV6-6; CDR3: CASSLTVQSSYEQYF
V: TRBV7-9; CDR3: CASSPPEVGEAFF
V: TRBV25-1; CDR3: CASSEKTVYGYTF
V: TRBV3-1; CDR3: CASSTTSEGDTQYF
V: TRBV6-2/TRBV6-3; CDR3: CASSRDAGYEQYF
V: TRBV4-2; CDR3: CASSLYKVETGVDEQFF
V: TRBV27; CDR3: CASSSSAPSSYNEQFF
V: TRBV5-1; CDR3: CASSSNTGDTGELFF
V: TRBV11-2; CDR3: CASSTRTEAEAFF
V: TRBV27; CDR3: CASRPLGGGSTDTQYF
V: TRBV5-5; CDR3: CASSLVSDNYGYTF
V: TRBV19; CDR3: CASSIQNSYGYTF
V: TRBV29-1; CDR3: CSVEDRDETQYF
V: TRBV7-9; CDR3: CASSPTDQETQYF
V: TRBV12-3/TRBV12-4; CDR3: CASSFASGGTYLRNEQFF
V: TRBV5-4; CDR3: CASSFTGSDTQYF
V: TRBV29-1; CDR3: CSVEDPLGNEQFF
V: TRBV7-8; CDR3: CASSLEEYYGYTF
V: TRBV7-2; CDR3: CASSPTRDSYEQYF
V: TRBV6-2/TRBV6-3; CDR3: CASRGRGSTDTQYF
V: TRBV20-1; CDR3: CSALQGSNYGYTF
V: TRBV4-1; CDR3: CASSQDLLGGLAYEQYF
V: TRBV6-6; CDR3: CASSYRTEYNEQFF
V: TRBV25-1; CDR3: CASTLGRTSGSQETQYF
V: TRBV11-2; CDR3: CASSLRTGVTDTQYF